A selection of T cell receptor beta chains follows, all from one sample in a study of Ad26.COV2.S vaccination and SARS-CoV-2 variants. Profiled with immunoSEQ multiplex PCR; TCRdb holds only in-frame clones, not every one. The sample consists of around 400,000 clones, 89% of them appearing once. Sequences were derived from peripheral blood, sampled in a trial of Ad26.COV2.S vaccine versus placebo. The source is a person between 18 and 65 years old who received the Ad26.COV2.S COVID-19 vaccine or a placebo. Both conserved end residues are part of each CDR3. The order of the fields is J gene, V gene, D gene, clone size, CDR3 DNA, CDR3 protein. A D gene is named only where the DNA matches it firmly. Rows give clone size only sometimes, using once, few, many, or a class for an expanded clone.

j_call: TRBJ1-1
v_call: TRBV10-3
d_call: NA
clone_size: NA
cdr3_nt: TGTGCCATCAGTGAGTATGGGGGGGCGGACACTGAAGCTTTCTTT
cdr3_aa: CAISEYGGADTEAFF

j_call: TRBJ1-1
v_call: TRBV7-3
d_call: NA
clone_size: NA
cdr3_nt: TGTGCCAGCAGCTCCCTGGGTGGGGCGGGTGAAGCTTTCTTT
cdr3_aa: CASSSLGGAGEAFF

j_call: TRBJ2-1
v_call: TRBV28
d_call: NA
clone_size: NA
cdr3_nt: TGTGCCAGCAGTCCCCGGGGTGAGCAGTTCTTC
cdr3_aa: CASSPRGEQFF

j_call: TRBJ2-2
v_call: TRBV5-4
d_call: TRBD2
clone_size: NA
cdr3_nt: TGTGCCAGCAGCTTGGCAAGCGGGAGAGGTCCCGGGGAGCTGTTTTTT
cdr3_aa: CASSLASGRGPGELFF

j_call: TRBJ2-1
v_call: TRBV28
d_call: NA
clone_size: once
cdr3_nt: TGTGCCAGCAGCTTACACCGACTGGAGGGGGGGAGGTTTTATGAGCAGTTCTTC
cdr3_aa: CASSLHRLEGGRFYEQFF

j_call: TRBJ2-1
v_call: TRBV10-1
d_call: NA
clone_size: NA
cdr3_nt: TGCGCCAGCAGTGCAATTGCCGGTGAGCAGTTCTTC
cdr3_aa: CASSAIAGEQFF

j_call: TRBJ2-1
v_call: TRBV7-2
d_call: TRBD2
clone_size: NA
cdr3_nt: TGTGCCAGCAGTCATCTAGCGGGGGCGCTCTACAATGAGCAGTTCTTC
cdr3_aa: CASSHLAGALYNEQFF

j_call: TRBJ1-2
v_call: TRBV4-1
d_call: TRBD1
clone_size: NA
cdr3_nt: TGCGCCAGCAGCCAACCGATGACAGGGCGACGGAATATCGGTGGCTACACCTTC
cdr3_aa: CASSQPMTGRRNIGGYTF

j_call: TRBJ2-6
v_call: TRBV4-2
d_call: TRBD2
clone_size: NA
cdr3_nt: TGTGCCAGCAGCCAAGACCGGACTAGATCGACTGGGGCCAACGTCCTGACTTTC
cdr3_aa: CASSQDRTRSTGANVLTF

j_call: TRBJ1-5
v_call: TRBV19
d_call: NA
clone_size: NA
cdr3_nt: TGTGCCAGTAGTATCCGGGCCGGGGTTTACGGCAATCAGCCCCAGCATTTT
cdr3_aa: CASSIRAGVYGNQPQHF

j_call: TRBJ1-2
v_call: TRBV24-1
d_call: TRBD1
clone_size: NA
cdr3_nt: TGTGCCACCAGTGATCCGGGACAGGGGGTCTATGGCTACACCTTC
cdr3_aa: CATSDPGQGVYGYTF

j_call: TRBJ2-5
v_call: TRBV7-3
d_call: NA
clone_size: NA
cdr3_nt: TGTGCCAGCAGCAAACCCGGAGAGACCCAGTACTTC
cdr3_aa: CASSKPGETQYF

j_call: TRBJ2-7
v_call: TRBV19
d_call: NA
clone_size: once
cdr3_nt: TGTGCCAGTAAACCCCAGGGGGGCGAGCAGTACTTC
cdr3_aa: CASKPQGGEQYF

j_call: TRBJ2-7
v_call: TRBV5-1
d_call: NA
clone_size: NA
cdr3_nt: TGCGCCAGCAGCGTTGGGGGTGGGGACACTTCCTACGAGCAGTACTTC
cdr3_aa: CASSVGGGDTSYEQYF

j_call: TRBJ2-3
v_call: TRBV7-9
d_call: NA
clone_size: NA
cdr3_nt: TGTGCCAGCAGCTCGACAGGTCTGAGGGCAGATACGCAGTATTTT
cdr3_aa: CASSSTGLRADTQYF

j_call: TRBJ1-2
v_call: TRBV30
d_call: NA
clone_size: NA
cdr3_nt: TGTGCCTGGACCCAGCAGGGCTATGGCTACACCTTC
cdr3_aa: CAWTQQGYGYTF

j_call: TRBJ1-5
v_call: TRBV12-3/TRBV12-4
d_call: NA
clone_size: NA
cdr3_nt: TGTGCCAGCAGTCCGGGGGGGCCCCAGCATTTT
cdr3_aa: CASSPGGPQHF

j_call: TRBJ1-1
v_call: TRBV12-3/TRBV12-4
d_call: NA
clone_size: NA
cdr3_nt: TGTGCCAGCAGAAGAGGGACATGGTCTGAAGCTTTCTTT
cdr3_aa: CASRRGTWSEAFF

j_call: TRBJ2-2
v_call: TRBV28
d_call: NA
clone_size: NA
cdr3_nt: TGTGCCAGCAGTCCAGTCCGAGAGGCCCACACCGGGGAGCTGTTTTTT
cdr3_aa: CASSPVREAHTGELFF

j_call: TRBJ2-1
v_call: TRBV18
d_call: TRBD2
clone_size: NA
cdr3_nt: TGTGCCAGCTCACTCGGTAGCGGGAGGTTAGGCAATGAGCAGTTCTTC
cdr3_aa: CASSLGSGRLGNEQFF

j_call: TRBJ1-1
v_call: TRBV12-3/TRBV12-4
d_call: NA
clone_size: NA
cdr3_nt: TGTGCCAGCAGCAAAGGGTACACTGAAGCTTTCTTT
cdr3_aa: CASSKGYTEAFF

j_call: TRBJ2-1
v_call: TRBV27
d_call: NA
clone_size: NA
cdr3_nt: TGTGCCAGCAGACCGGACTACCCAACGGTGGAGGGGCAGTTCTTC
cdr3_aa: CASRPDYPTVEGQFF

j_call: TRBJ2-6
v_call: TRBV19
d_call: NA
clone_size: NA
cdr3_nt: TGTGCCAGTAGGACCAGGGCGGCTGGGGCCAACGTCCTGACTTTC
cdr3_aa: CASRTRAAGANVLTF

j_call: TRBJ2-3
v_call: TRBV5-1
d_call: TRBD2
clone_size: NA
cdr3_nt: TGCGCCAGCAGCCCGGGACTAGCGGGAGTTAGGGATACGCAGTATTTT
cdr3_aa: CASSPGLAGVRDTQYF

j_call: TRBJ2-1
v_call: TRBV5-1
d_call: TRBD1
clone_size: NA
cdr3_nt: TGCGCCAGCAGCCCAGGACAGGTGAGCAATGAGCAGTTCTTC
cdr3_aa: CASSPGQVSNEQFF

j_call: TRBJ1-2
v_call: TRBV6-2/TRBV6-3
d_call: TRBD1
clone_size: NA
cdr3_nt: TGTGCCAGCAGCCTTGACAGGGCCAACTATGGCTACACCTTC
cdr3_aa: CASSLDRANYGYTF

j_call: TRBJ1-1
v_call: TRBV27
d_call: NA
clone_size: NA
cdr3_nt: TGTGCCAGCAGGCCCTCGGGGGGAGTCATGAGAGCTTTCTTT
cdr3_aa: CASRPSGGVMRAFF

j_call: TRBJ1-3
v_call: TRBV6-6
d_call: NA
clone_size: NA
cdr3_nt: TGTGCCAGCAGTCCCCTAAGGTCTGGGGCCACTGGAAACACCATATATTTT
cdr3_aa: CASSPLRSGATGNTIYF

j_call: TRBJ2-1
v_call: TRBV11-2
d_call: TRBD2
clone_size: NA
cdr3_nt: TGTGCCAGTGGCCCCGGGGGGGCCGCACAGAATGAGCAGTTCTTC
cdr3_aa: CASGPGGAAQNEQFF

j_call: TRBJ1-5
v_call: TRBV18
d_call: NA
clone_size: NA
cdr3_nt: TGTGCCAGCTCAACCAGGGAGGGTCAGCCCCAGCATTTT
cdr3_aa: CASSTREGQPQHF

j_call: TRBJ2-3
v_call: TRBV7-6
d_call: TRBD1
clone_size: NA
cdr3_nt: TGTGCCAGCAGCCAACAGGGGGCTAGCACAGATACGCAGTATTTT
cdr3_aa: CASSQQGASTDTQYF

j_call: TRBJ2-5
v_call: TRBV20-1
d_call: NA
clone_size: NA
cdr3_nt: TGCAGTGCTAGTGGGGGGGCGCGACAAGAGACCCAGTACTTC
cdr3_aa: CSASGGARQETQYF

j_call: TRBJ2-7
v_call: TRBV6-2/TRBV6-3
d_call: NA
clone_size: NA
cdr3_nt: TGTGCCAGCAGTTACGTGCGCAGACGCGAGCAGTACTTC
cdr3_aa: CASSYVRRREQYF

j_call: TRBJ2-5
v_call: TRBV24-1
d_call: NA
clone_size: NA
cdr3_nt: TGTGCCACCAGTGAAGGGGGTCGGGGGACCCAGTACTTC
cdr3_aa: CATSEGGRGTQYF

j_call: TRBJ1-2
v_call: TRBV28
d_call: NA
clone_size: NA
cdr3_nt: TGTGCCAGCAGTAAGACACGGGCTAACTATGGCTACACCTTC
cdr3_aa: CASSKTRANYGYTF

j_call: TRBJ2-5
v_call: TRBV7-2
d_call: NA
clone_size: NA
cdr3_nt: TGTGCCAGCAGACACCGACTTAGGGATGGCGTGACCCAGTACTTC
cdr3_aa: CASRHRLRDGVTQYF

j_call: TRBJ2-7
v_call: TRBV6-5
d_call: TRBD2
clone_size: NA
cdr3_nt: TGTGCCAGCAGAGCGGGAGAGCCCTCCGAGCAGTACTTC
cdr3_aa: CASRAGEPSEQYF

j_call: TRBJ2-7
v_call: TRBV5-4
d_call: NA
clone_size: once
cdr3_nt: TGTGCCAGCAGCTTGGAGGCCTCTGGGGAGCAGTACTTC
cdr3_aa: CASSLEASGEQYF

j_call: TRBJ2-5
v_call: TRBV11-2
d_call: TRBD2
clone_size: NA
cdr3_nt: TGTGCCAGCAGCTTAGAAACTAGCGGGAGTTCGTACGAGACCCAGTACTTC
cdr3_aa: CASSLETSGSSYETQYF

j_call: TRBJ2-3
v_call: TRBV18
d_call: NA
clone_size: NA
cdr3_nt: TGTGCCAGCTCACCACCGGATCCGGCAGATACGCAGTATTTT
cdr3_aa: CASSPPDPADTQYF

j_call: TRBJ2-1
v_call: TRBV7-9
d_call: NA
clone_size: NA
cdr3_nt: TGTGCCAGCAGCCTCAATAGCCTACCTGAGCAGTTCTTC
cdr3_aa: CASSLNSLPEQFF

j_call: TRBJ2-3
v_call: TRBV4-2
d_call: TRBD2
clone_size: NA
cdr3_nt: TGTGCCAGCAGCCAAGGTTCGGGGGTAGCGGGAGGTTATGATACGCAGTATTTT
cdr3_aa: CASSQGSGVAGGYDTQYF

j_call: TRBJ2-1
v_call: TRBV27
d_call: TRBD2
clone_size: NA
cdr3_nt: TGTGCCAGCAGACTTATAGCGGGAGGTAACTACAATGAGCAGTTCTTC
cdr3_aa: CASRLIAGGNYNEQFF

j_call: TRBJ1-1
v_call: TRBV6-5
d_call: NA
clone_size: NA
cdr3_nt: TGTGCCAGCAGGGACGGAAACACTGAAGCTTTCTTT
cdr3_aa: CASRDGNTEAFF

j_call: TRBJ2-5
v_call: TRBV5-1
d_call: NA
clone_size: NA
cdr3_nt: TGCGCCAGCAGCTTGGCCAGGAGGGGAGAGACCCAGTACTTC
cdr3_aa: CASSLARRGETQYF

j_call: TRBJ1-4
v_call: TRBV7-9
d_call: NA
clone_size: NA
cdr3_nt: TGTGCCAGCAGCTTATATGGGGCGGTAGGCGAAAAACTGTTTTTT
cdr3_aa: CASSLYGAVGEKLFF

j_call: TRBJ1-3
v_call: TRBV4-1
d_call: TRBD1
clone_size: once
cdr3_nt: TGCGCCAGCAGCCAAGGGATGAGACAGGGAAGAGGCTCTGGAAACACCATATATTTT
cdr3_aa: CASSQGMRQGRGSGNTIYF

j_call: TRBJ1-3
v_call: TRBV7-9
d_call: NA
clone_size: NA
cdr3_nt: TGTGCCAGCAGCTTAGTTGGCGCCTCCTCTGGAAACACCATATATTTT
cdr3_aa: CASSLVGASSGNTIYF

j_call: TRBJ1-4
v_call: TRBV3-1/TRBV3-2
d_call: NA
clone_size: NA
cdr3_nt: TGTGCCAGCAGCCTCCTCGGCGGTGAAAAACTGTTTTTT
cdr3_aa: CASSLLGGEKLFF

j_call: TRBJ1-5
v_call: TRBV28
d_call: TRBD1
clone_size: NA
cdr3_nt: TGTGCCAGCAGTCTTTTACAGGGGCAGGGCAATCAGCCCCAGCATTTT
cdr3_aa: CASSLLQGQGNQPQHF

j_call: TRBJ2-7
v_call: TRBV11-3
d_call: NA
clone_size: NA
cdr3_nt: TGTGCCAGCAGCTTAGTCTACGAGCAGTACTTC
cdr3_aa: CASSLVYEQYF

j_call: TRBJ2-3
v_call: TRBV19
d_call: TRBD2
clone_size: NA
cdr3_nt: TGTGCCAGTAGACAGACTAGCGGGACAGATACGCAGTATTTT
cdr3_aa: CASRQTSGTDTQYF

j_call: TRBJ2-3
v_call: TRBV12-5
d_call: NA
clone_size: NA
cdr3_nt: TGTGCTAGTGGTTTAAAAGATACGCAGTATTTT
cdr3_aa: CASGLKDTQYF

j_call: TRBJ1-2
v_call: TRBV4-1
d_call: NA
clone_size: NA
cdr3_nt: TGCGCCAGCAGCCTCGGGGGGGACACGGCGGGCTACACCTTC
cdr3_aa: CASSLGGDTAGYTF

j_call: TRBJ1-1
v_call: TRBV5-1
d_call: TRBD1
clone_size: NA
cdr3_nt: TGCGCCAGCAGCCCAGGGACAGGGGTAAGGGACACTGAAGCTTTCTTT
cdr3_aa: CASSPGTGVRDTEAFF

j_call: TRBJ2-5
v_call: TRBV7-9
d_call: TRBD1
clone_size: NA
cdr3_nt: TGTGCCAGCAGCTCCACCAGGGGGCGCAGTGAGACCCAGTACTTC
cdr3_aa: CASSSTRGRSETQYF